The following is a T cell receptor (beta chain) sequence with its context. This sample was included in a study of shared T cell receptors in the human thymus. Germline lookup yields CDR1 SNHLY and CDR2 FYNNEI. CDR3 length equals 18 residues. V shed 1 base and J shed 2 bases, with 21 bases lying between them. Produced via immunoSEQ multiplex PCR; TCRdb's table is partial and in-frame only. The sample holds 500,000 to 750,000 clones, around nine tenths seen once. The same sample was also studied in work on human thymus T cells. That investigation notes: The sample donors, healthy Finnish infants, were having corrective surgery for congenital heart defects. Thymus pieces cut out during corrective heart surgery were the tissue that was used. Related work showed strongly overlapping thymic repertoires across unrelated individuals.

Specimen: thymocytes. The receptor was isolated from a boy in the first two years of life with a congenital heart defect. The chain is built from TRBV2 and TRBJ2-7; possibly TRBD1 for D (7 bases). The CDR3 loop reads CASSEGHPTGEVTYEQYF. The CDR3 DNA sequence: TGTGCCAGCAGTGAAGGCCACCCTACAGGGGAGGTCACCTACGAGCAGTACTTC.